Below, one T cell receptor beta chain is given with its context. The data stem from a study of blood T cell repertoires in COVID-19. As for the study in general: COVID-19 samples, acute and convalescent, were from the United States, Italy and Spain. T cells, B-cell-depleted T cells, or PBMCs provided the cDNA or gDNA that served as material.

Libraries were prepared by immunoSEQ multiplex PCR; TCRdb keeps only in-frame clonotypes and omits some of them. In the table there are hundreds of thousands of clones, around 86% of which are singletons. Sequenced material: PBMCs or T cells enriched from blood (not recorded which). This receptor was identified in a woman aged 45-60 years who had recovered from COVID-19.

The CDR3 protein is CASSQDQGGYGYTF. CDR3 DNA: TGCGCCAGCAGCCAAGATCAGGGCGGTTATGGCTACACCTTC. This chain uses TRBV4-1 with TRBJ1-2; D is perhaps TRBD1 (5 bases). The germline V gene has CDR1 MGHRA and CDR2 YSYEKL. The CDR3 runs 14 residues. V lost 0 bases and J 5 bases, leaving 10 bases between the germline ends.